Each of the 16 T cell receptor beta chains below was sequenced from the same sample in a study of PD-L1 blockade in urothelial cancer. Data came from immunoSEQ multiplex PCR; TCRdb stores just in-frame clones and leaves some out. The table records about 32,000 clones, approximately 87% of them present only once. Specimen: PBMCs, collected around atezolizumab (anti-PD-L1) treatment. The source of these receptors is a man aged 50-59 years with urothelial cancer.

The rearrangement joins TRBV19 to TRBJ2-2; TRBD2 might be the D (7 bases). Trimming removed 3 bases at V and 4 bases at J, with 12 bases between. This CDR3 has 15 amino acids. The germline CDR1 and CDR2 sequences are LNHDA and SQIVND (reference sequence). The CDR3, as DNA: TGTGCCAGTAGTATCTCGGGGGGCGGCACCGGGGAGCTGTTTTTT. It translates to CASSISGGGTGELFF. The whole variable domain, remainder taken from reference TRBV19 and TRBJ2-2, is DGGITQSPKYLFRKEGQNVTLSCEQNLNHDAMYWYRQDPGQGLRLIYYSQIVNDFQKGDIAEGYSVSREKKESFPLTVTSAQKNPTAFYLCASSISGGGTGELFFGEGSRLTVL.

The chain combines TRBV28 with TRBJ2-1, with 9 bases that match TRBD1. The V segment lost 6 bases and the J segment 7 bases; nucleotides outside the gene matches: 10. Germline assignment: CDR1 MDHEN and CDR2 SYDVKM. CDR3 length: 15 amino acids. Written as DNA, the CDR3 is TGTGCCAGCAGGATCCCCGGACAGGGGAGAAATGAGCAGTTCTTC. It encodes CASRIPGQGRNEQFF.

V gene TRBV10-3 combines with J gene TRBJ2-1; 10 nucleotides agree with TRBD2. CDR3 length: 17 amino acids. J was trimmed by 4 bases and V by 8 bases; bases with no gene match: 14. CDR1 and CDR2 from the germline V gene are ENHRY and SYGVKD. This CDR3 is CAISYSGAGGIYNEQFF. CDR3 coding DNA: TGTGCCATCTCGTACTCCGGAGCGGGAGGGATTTACAATGAGCAGTTCTTC.

The chain is built from TRBV7-9 and TRBJ2-5; weak D call: TRBD2 (7 bases). Germline V gene data show CDR1 as SEHNR and CDR2 as FQNEAQ (reference sequence). The CDR3 loop spans 14 amino acids. Trimming cost V 6 bases and J 1 base, with 12 bases left between them. CDR3 in DNA: TGTGCCAGCAGACGGGGGGCCAGCCAAGAGACCCAGTACTTC. Translating it yields CASRRGASQETQYF.

The rearrangement uses TRBV5-1 and TRBJ2-1; 13 nucleotides agree with TRBD2. Germline CDR1 SGHRS, CDR2 YFSETQ. CDR3 length: 16 residues. J gave up 3 bases and V 8 bases, and 8 bases lay outside the gene matches. The CDR3 reads CARGTSGDFCYNEQFF. The CDR3 nucleotides read TGCGCCAGAGGGACTAGCGGGGATTTCTGCTACAATGAGCAGTTCTTC.

The chain uses TRBV29-1 and TRBJ2-7; 7 bases match TRBD1. The CDR3 is 12 amino acids. V gave up 3 bases and J gave up 4 bases; unmatched junction bases: 3. Germline lookup yields CDR1 SQVTM and CDR2 ANQGSEA. The CDR3 DNA reads as TGCAGCGTTGAGGGACAGATGTACGAGCAGTACTTC. The encoded protein is CSVEGQMYEQYF.

The chain joins TRBV30 to TRBJ1-1; D gene ambiguous. Trimming took 3 bases from V and 3 from J, leaving 8 bases between them. Germline assignment: CDR1 GTSNPN and CDR2 SVGIG (reference sequence). This CDR3 region has 12 residues. The CDR3 DNA reads TGTGCCTGGAGCCGCCAGGACACTGAAGCTTTCTTT. Translating it yields CAWSRQDTEAFF.

The genes are TRBV5-5 and TRBJ2-7; TRBD2 matches at 7 bases. Germline assignment: CDR1 SGHKS and CDR2 YYEKEE (reference sequence). The V gene end was trimmed by 4 bases and the J gene end by 1 base; junction bases not matched to a gene: 11. The length of the CDR3 is 16 residues. CDR3 DNA: TGTGCCAGCAGCCCAAGCGGGGAGCGCCTATCCTACGAGCAGTACTTC. Translating it yields CASSPSGERLSYEQYF.

This chain uses TRBV2 with TRBJ2-5; D remains ambiguous. Germline V gene data show CDR1 as SNHLY and CDR2 as FYNNEI. This CDR3 is 13 amino acids long. V was shortened by 3 bases and J by 0 bases, with 5 bases between the two germline ends. The chain's CDR3 is CASSDGYQETQYF. The CDR3 DNA follows: TGTGCCAGCAGTGACGGGTACCAAGAGACCCAGTACTTC.

CDR3 residues: CASSPLSSYEQYF. For the CDR3, the DNA is TGTGCCAGCTCACCACTTTCTTCCTACGAGCAGTACTTC. The genes are TRBV18 and TRBJ2-7; no definite D call. The germline gives CDR1 KGHSH, CDR2 LQKENI. CDR3 length: 13 amino acids. Trimming took 1 base from V and 1 from J, leaving 5 bases between them.

The V and J genes are TRBV6-5 and TRBJ2-2; D gene unclear. Between the trimmed V and J ends, which lost 7 bases and 1 base, there was a span of 10 bases. This CDR3 contains 14 residues. CDR1 is MNHEY and CDR2 is SVGAGI in the germline V gene. Here the CDR3 reads CASTAEMNTGELFF. The CDR3 bases are TGTGCCAGCACTGCTGAGATGAACACCGGGGAGCTGTTTTTT.

Concerning this clone: Sequence at one end of the junction differs from germline and may be a read error. J is TRBJ2-4 and V is TRBV2; possible D gene TRBD2, 5 bases. Looked up from germline, CDR1 is SNHLY and CDR2 is FYNNEI. This CDR3 contains 17 residues. The CDR3 spells CASSLFRETLAKTIQYF. The DNA of the CDR3 is TGTGCCAGCAGCCTCTTTAGGGAGACTCTAGCCAAAACCATTCAGTACTTC.

The chain uses TRBV18 and TRBJ2-2; tentative D call: TRBD1 (6 bases). Germline CDR1 reads KGHSH; CDR2 reads LQKENI. V shed 3 bases and J shed 7 bases, with 15 bases lying between them. This CDR3 is built from 15 residues. The CDR3 nucleotides are TGTGCCAGCTCACCCTTGGACAGTCCTGGCGGGGAGCTGTTTTTT. It yields the protein CASSPLDSPGGELFF.

The chain couples TRBV4-1 to TRBJ2-2, with 12 bases fitting TRBD2. V dropped 3 bases and J dropped 7; count of bases not matched to a gene: 9. This CDR3 comprises 17 residues. Germline V CDR1 and CDR2: MGHRA, YSYEKL. The CDR3 bases are TGCGCCAGCAGCCAGTCATCTAGCGGGGGGGCTGACGGGGAGCTGTTTTTT. It yields the protein CASSQSSSGGADGELFF.

V is TRBV9 and J is TRBJ2-3; D is unresolved. The CDR3 sequence is 13 residues long. The V gene's germline CDR1 is SGDLS and CDR2 YYNGEE. The V and J ends lost 0 bases and 2 bases respectively, with 4 bases between them. DNA for the CDR3: TGTGCCAGCAGCGTAGTCGTCACAGATACGCAGTATTTT. It translates to CASSVVVTDTQYF.

The J gene is TRBJ1-5, the V gene TRBV9; D not resolved. V was cut by 3 bases and J by 1 base, with 11 bases left in between. CDR1 is SGDLS, CDR2 YYNGEE, per germline. The CDR3 extends over 15 amino acids. The CDR3 nucleotides are TGTGCCAGCAGCGCAGCGGACGGAAGCAATCAGCCCCAGCATTTT. Its protein is CASSAADGSNQPQHF. Full variable domain (remainder filled in from reference TRBV9 and TRBJ1-5): DSGVTQTPKHLITATGQRVTLRCSPRSGDLSVYWYQQSLDQGLQFLIQYYNGEERAKGNILERFSAQQFPDLHSELNLSSLELGDSALYFCASSAADGSNQPQHFGDGTRLSIL.